The T cell receptor beta chain described here comes from a study of blood T cell repertoires in COVID-19. This clone was seen more than once but under ten times. Generated by immunoSEQ multiplex PCR, the TCRdb table keeps only in-frame clones and is missing some. This table holds 430,000 or so clones, approximately 88% found once. Participants were aged about 18 to 100 years from roughly 25 US areas. The TCR originated in a woman between 35 and 50 years old who had recovered from COVID-19. The sequencing sample was made of PBMCs or T cells enriched from blood (not recorded which).

CDR3 region: CASSDGQVGYQPQHF. CDR3 DNA: TGCGCCAGCAGTGACGGACAGGTGGGTTATCAGCCCCAGCATTTT. The J gene is TRBJ1-5, the V gene TRBV10-2, with 7 nucleotides matching TRBD1. The CDR3 is 15 amino acids. The germline gives CDR1 WSHSY, CDR2 SAAADI. Losses at the gene ends were 3 bases for V and 5 bases for J; bases not matched to a gene: 7.